This is a list of T cell receptor beta chains from one sample in a study of T-cell reconstitution after alpha-beta-depleted transplantation in children. TCRdb re-called the PCR reads through MiXCR, storing one row per CDR3 protein. This sample has 450,000 to 600,000 distinct CDR3 sequences; roughly 13% occur once, and the top ten carry over 2%. The sample here was PBMCs, mostly from graft donor cells, taken 360 days after TCRalphabeta/CD19-depleted stem cell transplant. Receptors were obtained from a male patient younger than 18 who had a stem cell transplant for acute myeloid leukemia, so the T cells may come from the graft donor. CDR3s include the opening cysteine and the closing phenylalanine or tryptophan. Each record gives: J gene, clone size, V gene, D gene, CDR3 DNA, CDR3 protein. The D gene is left open where the match is weak. The size of a clone is reported for some rows only, either as once, few or many, or as a class for expanded clones.

J gene: TRBJ1-4
clone size: few
V gene: TRBV30
D gene: TRBD1
CDR3 DNA: TGTGCCTGGAGTATGCCGACAGGGGGCAACGCTAATGAAAAACTGTTTTTT
CDR3 protein: CAWSMPTGGNANEKLFF

J gene: TRBJ1-2
clone size: -
V gene: TRBV12-3/TRBV12-4
D gene: -
CDR3 DNA: TGTGCCAGCCTTGAGGCAGGGGCTGACCGTGGCTACACCTTC
CDR3 protein: CASLEAGADRGYTF

J gene: TRBJ1-1
clone size: -
V gene: TRBV6-5
D gene: -
CDR3 DNA: TGTGCCAGCAGTTACTGGGGGATGAACACTGAAGCTTTCTTT
CDR3 protein: CASSYWGMNTEAFF

J gene: TRBJ2-7
clone size: -
V gene: TRBV5-1
D gene: TRBD2
CDR3 DNA: TGCGCCAGCAGCTTCGATCTAGCGGGAGGGTCCCACGAGCAGTACTTC
CDR3 protein: CASSFDLAGGSHEQYF

J gene: TRBJ2-5
clone size: few
V gene: TRBV4-1
D gene: TRBD2
CDR3 DNA: TGCGCCAGCAGCCAGGTTGAGGGAGGGGAGACCCAGTACTTC
CDR3 protein: CASSQVEGGETQYF

J gene: TRBJ2-7
clone size: -
V gene: TRBV20-1
D gene: TRBD2
CDR3 DNA: TGCAGTGCTCAGGCTAGCGGGATCTACGAGCAGTACTTC
CDR3 protein: CSAQASGIYEQYF

J gene: TRBJ1-4
clone size: few
V gene: TRBV30
D gene: TRBD1
CDR3 DNA: TGTGCCTGGAGTGTACAGGGGGCACCGAATGAAAAACTGTTTTTT
CDR3 protein: CAWSVQGAPNEKLFF

J gene: TRBJ2-1
clone size: -
V gene: TRBV2
D gene: TRBD2
CDR3 DNA: TGTGCCAGCAGGGCGACTAGCGGGAAATCACATGAGCAGTTCTTC
CDR3 protein: CASRATSGKSHEQFF

J gene: TRBJ1-1
clone size: -
V gene: TRBV27
D gene: -
CDR3 DNA: TGTGCCAGCAGCCGACCGACAGGTTCGAACACTGAAGCTTTCTTT
CDR3 protein: CASSRPTGSNTEAFF

J gene: TRBJ2-2
clone size: -
V gene: TRBV29-1
D gene: -
CDR3 DNA: TGCAGCGTGGCCGGGCGGGGGCGAACCGGGGAGCTGTTTTTT
CDR3 protein: CSVAGRGRTGELFF

J gene: TRBJ2-7
clone size: many
V gene: TRBV20-1
D gene: TRBD2
CDR3 DNA: TGCAGTGCTAGGGGTTCTAGCGGACTCCTCTACGAGCAGTACTTC
CDR3 protein: CSARGSSGLLYEQYF

J gene: TRBJ2-7
clone size: -
V gene: TRBV11-1
D gene: TRBD2
CDR3 DNA: TGTGCCAGCAGCCCACTAGCGGGAGTTGTTTGGAGGTCCTACGAGCAGTACTTC
CDR3 protein: CASSPLAGVVWRSYEQYF

J gene: TRBJ1-5
clone size: few
V gene: TRBV12-3/TRBV12-4
D gene: -
CDR3 DNA: TGTGCCAGCAGTGGGGACGGGAGTATTGGCAATCAGCCCCAGCATTTT
CDR3 protein: CASSGDGSIGNQPQHF

J gene: TRBJ2-5
clone size: few
V gene: TRBV27
D gene: -
CDR3 DNA: TGTGCCAGCAGTCCTCCTTTCGGGGGAGTGGAGACCCAGTACTTC
CDR3 protein: CASSPPFGGVETQYF

J gene: TRBJ2-7
clone size: few
V gene: TRBV5-1
D gene: TRBD1
CDR3 DNA: TGCGCCAGCAGCTGGCTGGCAGGGGGAATATACGAGCAGTACTTC
CDR3 protein: CASSWLAGGIYEQYF

J gene: TRBJ2-1
clone size: -
V gene: TRBV28
D gene: TRBD2
CDR3 DNA: TGTGCCAGCACCCCGGGACTAGCGGGAGTGTATGAGCAGTTCTTC
CDR3 protein: CASTPGLAGVYEQFF